The T cell receptor (beta chain) described here comes from a study of beta chain features in type 1 diabetes. In the study overall: Age, gender and cell yields were alike across patients and healthy donors. Points from the study as a whole: The study found that naive, central memory and Treg TCRB repertoires appeared more similar in patients than in healthy donors. Among type 1 diabetes patients, VDJ junctions had fewer insertions and more deletions. There was a moderate but significant shortening of TCRB CDR3s in all four CD4+ subsets of Type 1 diabetes patients.

Of the isolated RNA, all was reverse transcribed, and so the sequenced material was expressed TCRB transcripts. Profiled with immunoSEQ multiplex PCR; TCRdb holds only in-frame clones, not every one. The data hold about 280,000 clones, with about 15% observed a single time. Cell sorting via CD45RO/CCR7/CD25/CD127/CD95/CD27 was performed to obtain CD4+ naive, central memory, regulatory and stem cell-like memory cells. To note about this clone: Its cognate antigen is unknown.

This TCR derives from a young man with type 1 diabetes. Source material: naive CD4+ T cells from blood.

The CDR3 region has the DNA TGTGCCAGCAGCCACGAGGCAGTAAGCTCCTATAATTCACCCCTCCACTTT. Protein product: CASSHEAVSSYNSPLHF. J is TRBJ1-6 and V is TRBV7-2; D is uncertain. The V and J ends lost 5 bases and 0 bases respectively, with 14 bases between them. In germline, CDR1 is SGHTA, CDR2 FQGNSA. The CDR3 is 17 residues long.